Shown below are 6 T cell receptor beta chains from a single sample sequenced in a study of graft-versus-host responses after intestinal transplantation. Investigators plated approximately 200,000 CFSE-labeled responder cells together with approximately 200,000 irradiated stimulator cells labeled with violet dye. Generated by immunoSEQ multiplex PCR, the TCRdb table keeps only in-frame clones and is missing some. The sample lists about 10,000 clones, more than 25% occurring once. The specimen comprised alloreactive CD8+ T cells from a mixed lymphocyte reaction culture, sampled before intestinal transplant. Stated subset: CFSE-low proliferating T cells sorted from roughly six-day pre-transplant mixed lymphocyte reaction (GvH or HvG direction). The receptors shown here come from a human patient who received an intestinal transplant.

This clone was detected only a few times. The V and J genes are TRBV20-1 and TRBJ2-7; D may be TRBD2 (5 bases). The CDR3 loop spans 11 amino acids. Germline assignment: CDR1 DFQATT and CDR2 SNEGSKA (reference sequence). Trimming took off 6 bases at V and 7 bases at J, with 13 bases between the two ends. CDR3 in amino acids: CSATRGVEQYF. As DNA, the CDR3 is TGCAGTGCCACCCGGGGTGTGGAGCAGTACTTC.

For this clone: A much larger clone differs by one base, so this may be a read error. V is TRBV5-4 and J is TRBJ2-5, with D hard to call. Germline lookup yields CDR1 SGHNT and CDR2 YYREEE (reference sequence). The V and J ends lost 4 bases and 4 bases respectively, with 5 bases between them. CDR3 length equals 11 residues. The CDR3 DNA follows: TGTGCCAGCAGCCCAGGAGAGACCCAGTACTTC. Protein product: CASSPGETQYF.

The chain's CDR3 is CASSLGQVSGNTIYF. The CDR3 coding sequence is TGTGCCAGCAGCTTGGGACAAGTCTCTGGAAACACCATATATTTT. The V and J genes are TRBV5-8 and TRBJ1-3; D uncertain. V lost 0 bases to trimming and J lost 0 bases, with 7 bases between them. Germline-derived CDR1 and CDR2 are SGHTS and YDEGEE. This CDR3 has 15 amino acids.

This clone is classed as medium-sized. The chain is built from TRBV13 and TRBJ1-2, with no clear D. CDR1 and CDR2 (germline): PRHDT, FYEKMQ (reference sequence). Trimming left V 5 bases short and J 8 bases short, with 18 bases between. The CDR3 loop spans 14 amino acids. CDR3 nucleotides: TGTGCCAGCAGCGATAACAGCTTCCCGGGGGGCTACACCTTC. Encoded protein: CASSDNSFPGGYTF.

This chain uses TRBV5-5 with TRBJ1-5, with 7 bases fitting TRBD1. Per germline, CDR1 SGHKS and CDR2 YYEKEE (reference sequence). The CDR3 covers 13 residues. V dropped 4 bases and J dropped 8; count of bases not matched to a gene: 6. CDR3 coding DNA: TGTGCCAGCAGCGTACAGGGGATCAAGCCCCAGCATTTT. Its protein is CASSVQGIKPQHF. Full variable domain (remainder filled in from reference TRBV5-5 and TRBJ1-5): DAGVTQSPTHLIKTRGQQVTLRCSPISGHKSVSWYQQVLGQGPQFIFQYYEKEERGRGNFPDRFSARQFPNYSSELNVNALLLGDSALYLCASSVQGIKPQHFGDGTRLSIL.

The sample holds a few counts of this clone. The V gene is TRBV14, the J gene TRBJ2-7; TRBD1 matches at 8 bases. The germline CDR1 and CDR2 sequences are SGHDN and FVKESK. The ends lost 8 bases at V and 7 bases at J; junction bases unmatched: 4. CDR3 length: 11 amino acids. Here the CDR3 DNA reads TGTGCCAGCGACACAGGGGGGGAGCAGTACTTC. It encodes CASDTGGEQYF.